This T cell receptor (beta chain) was found in a study of cytomegalovirus exposure and HLA in healthy donors. Study findings and constraints: Indistinguishable V segments, including TRBV6-2 and TRBV6-3, were excluded. Most of the TCR beta V segments (in an earlier analysis) were productive either about 87% or about 30% of the time.

13 Jbeta primers and 60 Vbeta primers were used for the PCR. The data were produced by immunoSEQ multiplex PCR, yet TCRdb's version contains in-frame clones alone and is incomplete. Counted here are about 140,000 clones, around 86% occurring once; the ten biggest clones make up roughly 8%. This CDR3 comprises 16 residues. Trimming at V came to 7 bases and at J to 0 bases, leaving 12 bases not matched to a gene. Germline lookup yields CDR1 SEHNR and CDR2 FQNEAQ (reference sequence). Points on this clone: Antigen: not known.

The sequence came from a woman in her fifties or sixties in good health and CMV-seropositive. The rearrangement joins TRBV7-9 to TRBJ2-7, with 7 bases that match TRBD2. Sequences were obtained from PBMCs. CDR3: CASTPPPLAYSYEQYF. In nucleotides, the CDR3 is TGTGCCAGCACCCCTCCGCCACTAGCGTACTCCTACGAGCAGTACTTC.